This T cell receptor beta chain was sequenced for a study of blood T cell repertoires in COVID-19. The wider study: Samples taken during acute and convalescent COVID-19 were collected in the United States, Italy and Spain. Nucleic acid was either cDNA or gDNA, and it came from T cells, B-cell-depleted T cells, or PBMCs.

This clone was observed a handful of times. J was trimmed by 5 bases and V by 3 bases; bases with no gene match: 10. Germline V gene data show CDR1 as SGDLS and CDR2 as YYNGEE. CDR3 length: 15 amino acids. Study processing details: Estimated nucleated cell counts came from reference gene primer amplification. Profiling relied on immunoSEQ multiplex PCR, and the TCRdb table lists in-frame clones only, not all of them. V, J and clone size were drawn from that table, and D and trimming were deduced from the DNA. The top ten clones hold under 0.95% of a sample with fewer than 300,000 clones, approximately 88% of them seen once.

Sequenced material: peripheral blood. The chain recombines TRBV9 with TRBJ2-7; 8 bases agree with TRBD1. The sequence derives from a woman aged 25 to 39 with acute or convalescent COVID-19. Here the CDR3 reads CASSAGTGGAHEQYF. The DNA of the CDR3 is TGTGCCAGCAGCGCGGGGACAGGCGGCGCGCACGAGCAGTACTTC.